Shown below are 4 T cell receptor beta chains from a single sample sequenced in a study of blood T cell repertoires in COVID-19. TCRdb's table, derived via immunoSEQ multiplex PCR, lists solely in-frame clones and lacks some. Counted here are about 130,000 clones, approximately 84% occurring once; the ten biggest clones make up more than 1.4%. Sample: peripheral blood. These receptors were taken from a man aged 60-69 years with acute or convalescent COVID-19.

The chain is built from TRBV29-1 and TRBJ2-5, with a tentative D call TRBD1 (6 bases). The germline V gene encodes CDR1 SQVTM and CDR2 ANQGSEA. CDR3 length: 13 amino acids. V shed 5 bases and J shed 1 base, with 11 bases lying between them. CDR3 nucleotide sequence: TGCAGCGTTTCTGGGACAATCCAAGAGACCCAGTACTTC. It yields the protein CSVSGTIQETQYF.

The chain joins TRBV5-5 to TRBJ1-5; D is unresolved. From germline, CDR1 is SGHKS and CDR2 YYEKEE (reference sequence). V lost 0 bases to trimming and J lost 2 bases, with 9 bases between them. CDR3 length: 15 residues. CDR3 nucleotide sequence: TGTGCCAGCAGCTTGGCGGTCCTGGGCAATCAGCCCCAGCATTTT. Translated: CASSLAVLGNQPQHF.

CDR3 in amino acids: CASSTDLAGVTDTQYF. CDR3 in DNA: TGTGCCAGCAGCACGGATCTAGCGGGGGTCACAGATACGCAGTATTTT. This sequence joins TRBV7-9 and TRBJ2-3; 10 bases match TRBD2. Germline values: CDR1 SEHNR, CDR2 FQNEAQ (reference sequence). V gave up 5 bases and J gave up 2 bases; unmatched junction bases: 7. The CDR3 runs 16 residues.

V usage is TRBV27 and J usage is TRBJ1-6; D possibly corresponds to TRBD1 (5 bases). Germline assignment: CDR1 MNHEY and CDR2 SMNVEV (reference sequence). The V gene lost 3 bases and the J gene lost 3 bases, with 9 bases spanning the gap. The CDR3 consists of 15 residues. Here the CDR3 reads CASSFGGGYNSPLHF. The CDR3 DNA is TGTGCCAGCAGTTTTGGGGGGGGCTATAATTCACCCCTCCACTTT.